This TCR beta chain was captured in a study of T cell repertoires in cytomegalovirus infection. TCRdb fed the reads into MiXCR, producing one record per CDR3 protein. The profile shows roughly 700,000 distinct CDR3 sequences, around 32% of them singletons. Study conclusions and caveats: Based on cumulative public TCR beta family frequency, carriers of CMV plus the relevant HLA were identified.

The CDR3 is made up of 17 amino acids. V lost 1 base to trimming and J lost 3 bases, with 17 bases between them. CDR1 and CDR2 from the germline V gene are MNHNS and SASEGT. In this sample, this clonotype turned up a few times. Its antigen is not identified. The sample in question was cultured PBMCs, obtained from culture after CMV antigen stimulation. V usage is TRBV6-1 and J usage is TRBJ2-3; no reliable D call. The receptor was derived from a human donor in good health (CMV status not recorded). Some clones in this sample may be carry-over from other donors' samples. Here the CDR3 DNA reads TGTGCCAGCAGTGAAGTGAATCGTTCCCTTCTGACAGATACGCAGTATTTT. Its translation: CASSEVNRSLLTDTQYF.